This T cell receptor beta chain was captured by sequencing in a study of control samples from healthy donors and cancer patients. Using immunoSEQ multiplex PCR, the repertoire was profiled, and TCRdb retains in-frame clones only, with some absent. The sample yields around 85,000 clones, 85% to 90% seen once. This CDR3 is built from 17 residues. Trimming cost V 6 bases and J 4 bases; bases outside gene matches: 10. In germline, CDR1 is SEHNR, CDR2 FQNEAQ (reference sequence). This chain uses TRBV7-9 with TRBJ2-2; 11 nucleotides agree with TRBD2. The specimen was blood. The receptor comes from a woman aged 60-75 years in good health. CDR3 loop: CASSPGLAEGTTGELFF. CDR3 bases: TGTGCCAGCAGTCCGGGACTAGCGGAGGGGACCACCGGGGAGCTGTTTTTT.